This T cell receptor beta chain derives from a study of regulatory T cells in long-lasting Graves disease. Study observations and caveats: It is possible that accuracy was reduced by the small size of the sample.

The CDR3 is 15 amino acids. Germline assignment: CDR1 KGHSH and CDR2 LQKENI. Losses at the gene ends were 5 bases for V and 3 bases for J; bases not matched to a gene: 6. This clonotype was detected only a few times. Its target is unknown. Regarding time point: newly diagnosed GD, antithyroid drugs for less than 3 months. There was RNA extracted from PBMCs, and the TCR library was made from it. Into tubes containing EDTA, about 9 milliliters of peripheral blood were drawn. TCR beta libraries were built with iRepertoire HTBI primers and Arm-PCR of CDR3 regions. TCRdb called the multiplex PCR reads again in MiXCR, with one record for every CDR3 protein. Found here are 450,000 to 700,000 distinct CDR3 sequences, approximately 15% of them singletons; the top ten hold 8.5% to 10%. These same data were also listed under a study on T cells in Graves' hyperthyroidism and ophthalmopathy.

The chain joins TRBV18 to TRBJ1-3, with 8 bases lining up with TRBD1. Here the sequenced sample was peripheral blood mononuclear cells (PBMCs), taken at new diagnosis, from a patient treated with antithyroid drugs. This sequence originates from a man aged 25 to 40 with Graves disease. CDR3 DNA sequence: TGTGCCAGCTCAAGCGGACAGGGCAGTGGAAACACCATATATTTT. Translated: CASSSGQGSGNTIYF.